This TCR beta chain was retrieved from a study of cytomegalovirus exposure and HLA in healthy donors. Vbeta (60) and Jbeta (13) primers were used in the PCR. Measured with immunoSEQ multiplex PCR; TCRdb has only the in-frame clones, and not every one. The table has 150,000 to 200,000 clones, around 75% seen once. Germline V gives CDR1 SGHDN, CDR2 FVKESK. J was trimmed by 0 bases and V by 8 bases; bases with no gene match: 7. This CDR3 contains 16 residues. The sequencing sample was made of PBMCs. This receptor was identified in a male donor in good health and CMV-seronegative. This chain links TRBV14 with TRBJ1-6; 7 bases agree with TRBD1. CDR3 coding DNA: TGTGCCAGCCACGTTAGACAGGGCTCCTATAATTCACCCCTCCACTTT. This gives the protein CASHVRQGSYNSPLHF.